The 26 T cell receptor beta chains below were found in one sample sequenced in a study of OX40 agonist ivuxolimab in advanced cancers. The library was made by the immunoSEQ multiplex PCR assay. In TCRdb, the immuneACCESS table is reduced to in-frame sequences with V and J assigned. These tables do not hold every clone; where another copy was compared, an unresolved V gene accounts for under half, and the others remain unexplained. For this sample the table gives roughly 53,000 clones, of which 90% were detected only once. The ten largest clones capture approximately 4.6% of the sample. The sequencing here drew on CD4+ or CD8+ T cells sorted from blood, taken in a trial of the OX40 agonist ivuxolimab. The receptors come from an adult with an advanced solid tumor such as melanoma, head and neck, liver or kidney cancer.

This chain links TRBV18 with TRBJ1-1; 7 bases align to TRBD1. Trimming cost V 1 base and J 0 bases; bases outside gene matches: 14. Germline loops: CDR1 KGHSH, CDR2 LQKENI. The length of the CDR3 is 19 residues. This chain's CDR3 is CASSPLLSGQVTLNTEAFF. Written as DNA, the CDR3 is TGTGCCAGCTCACCACTTCTGTCTGGACAGGTAACCCTGAACACTGAAGCTTTCTTT.

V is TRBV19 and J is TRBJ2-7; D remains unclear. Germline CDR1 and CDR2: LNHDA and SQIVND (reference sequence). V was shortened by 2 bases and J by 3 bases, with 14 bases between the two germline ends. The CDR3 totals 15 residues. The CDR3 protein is CASSIRIAEFYEQYF. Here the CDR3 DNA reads TGTGCCAGTAGTATAAGGATCGCCGAGTTCTACGAGCAGTACTTC. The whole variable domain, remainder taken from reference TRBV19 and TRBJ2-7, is DGGITQSPKYLFRKEGQNVTLSCEQNLNHDAMYWYRQDPGQGLRLIYYSQIVNDFQKGDIAEGYSVSREKKESFPLTVTSAQKNPTAFYLCASSIRIAEFYEQYFGPGTRLTVT.

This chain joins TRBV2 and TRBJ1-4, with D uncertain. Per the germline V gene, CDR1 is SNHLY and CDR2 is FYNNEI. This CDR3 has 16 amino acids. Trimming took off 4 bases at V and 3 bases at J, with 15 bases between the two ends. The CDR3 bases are TGTGCCAGCAGTGTCGAGACCCCCGGGGCTAATGAAAAACTGTTTTTT. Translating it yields CASSVETPGANEKLFF.

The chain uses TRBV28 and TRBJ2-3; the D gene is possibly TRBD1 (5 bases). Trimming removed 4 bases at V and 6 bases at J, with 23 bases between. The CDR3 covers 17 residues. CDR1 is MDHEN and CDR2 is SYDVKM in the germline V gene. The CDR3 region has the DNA TGTGCCAGCAGTTCCCCGGTTCGGCTGCTGGACACCGATACGCAGTATTTT. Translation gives CASSSPVRLLDTDTQYF.

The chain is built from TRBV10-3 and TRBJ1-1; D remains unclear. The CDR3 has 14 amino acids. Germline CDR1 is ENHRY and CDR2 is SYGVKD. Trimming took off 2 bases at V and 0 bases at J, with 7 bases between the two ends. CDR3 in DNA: TGTGCCATCAGTGAGGGCCAGGTGAACACTGAAGCTTTCTTT. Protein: CAISEGQVNTEAFF.

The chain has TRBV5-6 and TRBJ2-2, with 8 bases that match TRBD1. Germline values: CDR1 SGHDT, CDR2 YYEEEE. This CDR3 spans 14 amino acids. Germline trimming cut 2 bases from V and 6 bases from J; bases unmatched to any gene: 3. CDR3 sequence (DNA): TGTGCCAGCAGCTTCCAACAGGGGGCCGGGGAGCTGTTTTTT. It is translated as CASSFQQGAGELFF. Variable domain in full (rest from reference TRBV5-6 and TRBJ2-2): DAGVTQSPTHLIKTRGQQVTLRCSPKSGHDTVSWYQQALGQGPQFIFQYYEEEERQRGNFPDRFSGHQFPNYSSELNVNALLLGDSALYLCASSFQQGAGELFFGEGSRLTVL.

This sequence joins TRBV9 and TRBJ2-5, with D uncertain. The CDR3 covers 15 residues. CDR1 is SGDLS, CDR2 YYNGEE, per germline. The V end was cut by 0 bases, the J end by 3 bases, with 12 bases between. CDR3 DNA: TGTGCCAGCAGCGTAGACCAGGACCCAGAAGAGACCCAGTACTTC. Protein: CASSVDQDPEETQYF. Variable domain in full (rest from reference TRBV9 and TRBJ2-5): DSGVTQTPKHLITATGQRVTLRCSPRSGDLSVYWYQQSLDQGLQFLIQYYNGEERAKGNILERFSAQQFPDLHSELNLSSLELGDSALYFCASSVDQDPEETQYFGPGTRLLVL.

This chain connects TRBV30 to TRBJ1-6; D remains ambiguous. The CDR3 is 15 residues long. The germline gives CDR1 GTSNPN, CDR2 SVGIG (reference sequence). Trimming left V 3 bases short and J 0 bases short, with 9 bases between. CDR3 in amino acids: CAWRDTLSYNSPLHF. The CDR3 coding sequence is TGTGCCTGGAGGGATACACTCTCCTATAATTCACCCCTCCACTTT. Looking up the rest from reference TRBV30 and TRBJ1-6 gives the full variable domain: SQTIHQWPATLVQPVGSPLSLECTVEGTSNPNLYWYRQAAGRGLQLLFYSVGIGQISSEVPQNLSASRPQDRQFILSSKKLLLSDSGFYLCAWRDTLSYNSPLHFGNGTRLTVT.

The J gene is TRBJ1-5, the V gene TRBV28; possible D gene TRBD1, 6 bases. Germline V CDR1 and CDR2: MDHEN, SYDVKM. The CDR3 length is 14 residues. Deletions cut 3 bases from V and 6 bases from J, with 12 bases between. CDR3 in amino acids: CASSFSGVGQPQHF. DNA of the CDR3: TGTGCCAGCAGTTTTTCAGGGGTCGGTCAGCCCCAGCATTTT.

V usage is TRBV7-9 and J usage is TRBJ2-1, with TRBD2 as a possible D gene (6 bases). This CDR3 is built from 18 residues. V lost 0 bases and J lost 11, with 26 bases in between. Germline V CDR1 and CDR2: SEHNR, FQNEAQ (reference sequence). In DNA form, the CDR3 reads TGTGCCAGCAGCTTAGCGAGGTTTCGGCTAGCGAGTGGGGAGAAGCAGTTCTTC. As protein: CASSLARFRLASGEKQFF.

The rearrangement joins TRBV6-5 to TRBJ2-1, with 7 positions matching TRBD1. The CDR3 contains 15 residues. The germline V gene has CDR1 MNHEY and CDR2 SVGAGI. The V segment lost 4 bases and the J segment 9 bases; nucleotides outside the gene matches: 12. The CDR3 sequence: CASSSGTVPTSEQFF. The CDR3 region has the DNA TGTGCCAGCAGTTCCGGGACAGTCCCAACATCTGAGCAGTTCTTC.

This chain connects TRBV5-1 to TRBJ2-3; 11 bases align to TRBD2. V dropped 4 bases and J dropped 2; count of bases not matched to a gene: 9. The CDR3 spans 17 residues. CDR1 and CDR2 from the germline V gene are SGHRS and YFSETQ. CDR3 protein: CASSPWTSGRTTDTQYF. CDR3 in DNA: TGCGCCAGCAGCCCCTGGACTAGCGGGCGCACCACAGATACGCAGTATTTT.

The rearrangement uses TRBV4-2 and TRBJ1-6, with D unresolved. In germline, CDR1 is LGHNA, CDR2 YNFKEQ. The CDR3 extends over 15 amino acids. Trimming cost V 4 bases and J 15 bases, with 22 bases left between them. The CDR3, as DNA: TGTGCCAGCAGCCCCCGCCTCACACCACCGTTACGCCTCCACTTT. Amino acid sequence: CASSPRLTPPLRLHF.

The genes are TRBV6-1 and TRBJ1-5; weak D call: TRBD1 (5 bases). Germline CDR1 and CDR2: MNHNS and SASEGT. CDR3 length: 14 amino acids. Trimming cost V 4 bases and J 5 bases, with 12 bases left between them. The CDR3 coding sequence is TGTGCCAGCAGTGTTACGGGAGGGGATCAGCCCCAGCATTTT. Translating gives CASSVTGGDQPQHF.

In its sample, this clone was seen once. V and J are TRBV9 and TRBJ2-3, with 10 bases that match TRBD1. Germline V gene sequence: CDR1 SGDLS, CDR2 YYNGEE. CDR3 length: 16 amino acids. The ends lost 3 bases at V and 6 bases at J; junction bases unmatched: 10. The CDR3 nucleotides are TGTGCCAGCAGCGGCGCCGGGACAGGGGCTCGGGATACGCAGTATTTT. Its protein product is CASSGAGTGARDTQYF.

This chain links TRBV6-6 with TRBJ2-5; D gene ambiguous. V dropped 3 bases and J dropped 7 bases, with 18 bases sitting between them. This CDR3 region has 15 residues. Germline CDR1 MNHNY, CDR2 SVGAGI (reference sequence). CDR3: CASSYRPTLDGTQYF. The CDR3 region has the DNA TGTGCCAGCAGTTATCGGCCTACCCTAGATGGGACCCAGTACTTC.

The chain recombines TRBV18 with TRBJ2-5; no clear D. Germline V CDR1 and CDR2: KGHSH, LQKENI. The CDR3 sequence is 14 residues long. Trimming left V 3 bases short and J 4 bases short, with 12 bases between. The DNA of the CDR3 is TGTGCCAGCTCACCCCTTGGGCAGGTAGAGACCCAGTACTTC. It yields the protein CASSPLGQVETQYF.

The chain's CDR3 is CASSLGTGNNEQFF. Here the CDR3 DNA reads TGTGCCAGCAGCTTAGGGACAGGGAACAATGAGCAGTTCTTC. The rearrangement uses TRBV7-9 and TRBJ2-1; 8 nucleotides agree with TRBD1. Germline V gene sequence: CDR1 SEHNR, CDR2 FQNEAQ (reference sequence). This CDR3 comprises 14 residues. V lost 1 base to trimming and J lost 5 bases; unmatched junction nucleotides: 1.

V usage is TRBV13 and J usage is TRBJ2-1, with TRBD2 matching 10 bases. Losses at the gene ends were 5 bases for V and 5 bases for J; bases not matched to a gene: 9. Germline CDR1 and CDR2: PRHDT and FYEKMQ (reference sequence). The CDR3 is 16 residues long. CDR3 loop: CASSPPGLAVDNEQFF. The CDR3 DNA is TGTGCCAGCAGCCCCCCCGGACTAGCGGTTGACAATGAGCAGTTCTTC. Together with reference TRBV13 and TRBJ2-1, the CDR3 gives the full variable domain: AAGVIQSPRHLIKEKRETATLKCYPIPRHDTVYWYQQGPGQDPQFLISFYEKMQSDKGSIPDRFSAQQFSDYHSELNMSSLELGDSALYFCASSPPGLAVDNEQFFGPGTRLTVL.

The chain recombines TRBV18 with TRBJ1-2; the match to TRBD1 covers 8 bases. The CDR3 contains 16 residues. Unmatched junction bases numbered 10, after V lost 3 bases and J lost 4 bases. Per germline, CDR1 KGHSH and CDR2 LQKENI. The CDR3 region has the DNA TGTGCCAGCTCACCTCTAGGACAGGGCGAGGGCTATGGCTACACCTTC. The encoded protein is CASSPLGQGEGYGYTF. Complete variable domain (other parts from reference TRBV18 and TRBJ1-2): NAGVMQNPRHLVRRRGQEARLRCSPMKGHSHVYWYRQLPEEGLKFMVYLQKENIIDESGMPKERFSAEFPKEGPSILRIQQVVRGDSAAYFCASSPLGQGEGYGYTFGSGTRLTVV.

CDR3 residues: CASSYSGGADYGYTF. DNA for the CDR3: TGTGCCAGCAGTTACTCCGGAGGGGCTGACTATGGCTACACCTTC. This chain joins TRBV6-5 and TRBJ1-2; a possible D gene is TRBD1 (5 bases). The germline gives CDR1 MNHEY, CDR2 SVGAGI. This CDR3 comprises 15 residues. With 0 bases removed from V and 3 bases from J, the gap between germline ends came to 11 bases.

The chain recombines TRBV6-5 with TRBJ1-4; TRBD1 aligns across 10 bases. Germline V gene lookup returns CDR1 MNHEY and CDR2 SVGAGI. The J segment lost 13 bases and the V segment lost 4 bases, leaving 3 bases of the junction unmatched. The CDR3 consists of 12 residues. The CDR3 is CASSSGQGVLFF. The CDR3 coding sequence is TGTGCCAGCAGTTCCGGACAGGGGGTACTGTTTTTT.

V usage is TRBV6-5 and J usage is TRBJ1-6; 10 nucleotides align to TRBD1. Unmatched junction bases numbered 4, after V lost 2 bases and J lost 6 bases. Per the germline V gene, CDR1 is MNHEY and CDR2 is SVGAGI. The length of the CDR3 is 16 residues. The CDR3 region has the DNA TGTGCCAGCAGTTACGACGACAGGGGGCTTAATTCACCCCTCCACTTT. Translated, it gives CASSYDDRGLNSPLHF.

In DNA, the CDR3 is TGTGCCTGGAGAACTGAGAAAGAGACCCAGTACTTC. Its translation is CAWRTEKETQYF. The genes are TRBV30 and TRBJ2-5; no clear D gene. Germline assignment: CDR1 GTSNPN and CDR2 SVGIG (reference sequence). This CDR3 region has 12 residues. V was clipped by 3 bases and J by 3 bases, with 8 bases between them. The full variable domain, completed using reference TRBV30 and TRBJ2-5, is SQTIHQWPATLVQPVGSPLSLECTVEGTSNPNLYWYRQAAGRGLQLLFYSVGIGQISSEVPQNLSASRPQDRQFILSSKKLLLSDSGFYLCAWRTEKETQYFGPGTRLLVL.

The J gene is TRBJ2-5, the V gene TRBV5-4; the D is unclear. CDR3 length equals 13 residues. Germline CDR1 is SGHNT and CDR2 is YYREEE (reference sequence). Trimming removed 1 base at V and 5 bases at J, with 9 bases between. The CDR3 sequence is CASSLQGRETQYF. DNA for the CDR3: TGTGCCAGCAGCTTGCAAGGGCGCGAGACCCAGTACTTC.

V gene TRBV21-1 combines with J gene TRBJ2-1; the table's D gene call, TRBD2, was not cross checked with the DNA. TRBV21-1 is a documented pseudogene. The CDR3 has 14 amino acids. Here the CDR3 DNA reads TGTGCCAGGCAAAGCGGGAGCTCCTACAATGAGCAGTTCTTC. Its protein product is CARQSGSSYNEQFF.